What follows are 11 T cell receptor beta chains derived from one specimen sequenced in a study of blood T cell repertoires in COVID-19. The protocol was immunoSEQ multiplex PCR, while the TCRdb copy is restricted to in-frame clones and leaves out a portion. This table holds fewer than 350,000 clones, about 90% found once. The sample was PBMCs or T cells enriched from blood (not recorded which). These receptors all come from a woman aged 18-30 years with acute COVID-19.

The chain has TRBV29-1 and TRBJ1-1; D may be TRBD1 (5 bases). The ends were cut back, 4 bases at V and 1 base at J, with 10 bases in the middle. Germline assignment: CDR1 SQVTM and CDR2 ANQGSEA. The CDR3 length is 13 residues. The CDR3 DNA follows: TGCAGCGTTGGTAGGGGCCAGAACACTGAAGCTTTCTTT. Residues: CSVGRGQNTEAFF.

This clone was seen a few times. This sequence joins TRBV4-2 and TRBJ2-2, with D hard to call. This CDR3 is 15 amino acids long. Between the trimmed V and J ends, which lost 7 bases and 0 bases, there was a span of 12 bases. Germline lookup yields CDR1 LGHNA and CDR2 YNFKEQ. The CDR3 nucleotides are TGTGCCAGCACCCTTTCGGTGGCGAACACCGGGGAGCTGTTTTTT. Encoded protein: CASTLSVANTGELFF.

V and J are TRBV20-1 and TRBJ2-5, with a tentative D call TRBD1 (6 bases). The CDR3 contains 15 residues. Per the germline V gene, CDR1 is DFQATT and CDR2 is SNEGSKA (reference sequence). V was shortened by 3 bases and J by 2 bases, with 16 bases between the two germline ends. DNA of the CDR3: TGCAGTGCTAGTCCTCCCGGGACACAACAAGAGACCCAGTACTTC. Residues: CSASPPGTQQETQYF.

This rearrangement joins TRBV3-1 (or the pseudogene TRBV3-2) to TRBJ1-2, with TRBD1 matching over 10 bases. This CDR3 contains 14 residues. With 4 bases clipped from V and 8 bases from J, the junction kept 7 bases outside the gene matches. Germline V CDR1 and CDR2: LGHDT, YNNKEL (reference sequence). The CDR3 reads CASSRRQGAEGYTF. The CDR3 nucleotides read TGTGCCAGCAGCCGCCGACAGGGGGCAGAGGGCTACACCTTC.

The rearrangement uses TRBV5-6 and TRBJ2-7, with 11 nucleotides matching TRBD1. CDR3 length: 15 residues. After removal of 4 bases from V and 3 bases from J, the junction contained 6 bases not matched to a gene. Per germline, CDR1 SGHDT and CDR2 YYEEEE. CDR3 nucleotide sequence: TGTGCCAGCAGCGTAACGGGGACAGGGGGCTACGAGCAGTACTTC. Residues: CASSVTGTGGYEQYF.

V is TRBV2 and J is TRBJ2-5; TRBD1 matches at 10 bases. The germline V gene has CDR1 SNHLY and CDR2 FYNNEI. V trimming: 1 base; J trimming: 4 bases; junction bases outside the gene matches: 3. The CDR3 is made up of 15 amino acids. CDR3: CASSEGTGGRETQYF. The CDR3 nucleotides are TGTGCCAGCAGTGAAGGGACAGGGGGTAGAGAGACCCAGTACTTC.

The V gene is TRBV6-5, the J gene TRBJ1-6; D uncertain. The V end lost 10 bases, the J end lost 7 bases, and 17 bases lay between the germline ends. CDR3 size: 14 residues. The germline gives CDR1 MNHEY, CDR2 SVGAGI. As DNA, the CDR3 is TGTGCCACCAGAACGATTGGGAGGAATTCACCCCTCCACTTT. It encodes CATRTIGRNSPLHF.

The rearrangement links TRBV5-4 to TRBJ2-2; 7 positions match TRBD1. Germline V lookup: CDR1 SGHNT, CDR2 YYREEE (reference sequence). The CDR3 is 18 residues long. After removal of 3 bases from V and 5 bases from J, the junction contained 16 bases not matched to a gene. CDR3 in amino acids: CASSSGQVQWRRTGELFF. The CDR3 DNA reads as TGTGCCAGCAGCTCAGGACAGGTCCAGTGGAGGAGGACCGGGGAGCTGTTTTTT. Full variable domain (outside the CDR3, taken from reference TRBV5-4 and TRBJ2-2): ETGVTQSPTHLIKTRGQQVTLRCSSQSGHNTVSWYQQALGQGPQFIFQYYREEENGRGNFPPRFSGLQFPNYSSELNVNALELDDSALYLCASSSGQVQWRRTGELFFGEGSRLTVL.

This clone was detected only once. The CDR3 reads CSVETTGANVLTF. DNA for the CDR3: TGCAGCGTTGAAACAACTGGGGCCAACGTCCTGACTTTC. The V call is TRBV29-1, the J call TRBJ2-6; D gene uncertain. Trimming stripped 2 bases from V and 2 bases from J, with 4 bases between. Germline values: CDR1 SQVTM, CDR2 ANQGSEA. The CDR3 extends over 13 amino acids.

The chain recombines TRBV9 with TRBJ2-3; 14 bases fit TRBD2. The ends lost 4 bases at V and 6 bases at J; junction bases unmatched: 10. There are 17 residues in the CDR3. The germline V gene has CDR1 SGDLS and CDR2 YYNGEE. CDR3 region: CASSPMGLAGVGDTQYF. CDR3 coding DNA: TGTGCCAGCAGCCCAATGGGACTAGCGGGAGTGGGGGATACGCAGTATTTT.

The chain joins TRBV4-3 to TRBJ2-3; D is perhaps TRBD1 (6 bases). This CDR3 is built from 13 residues. Germline V lookup: CDR1 LGHNA, CDR2 YSLEER. V dropped 4 bases and J dropped 6 bases, with 11 bases sitting between them. DNA for the CDR3: TGCGCCAGCAGCCCCTCCCAGGGGGATACGCAGTATTTT. Encoded protein: CASSPSQGDTQYF.